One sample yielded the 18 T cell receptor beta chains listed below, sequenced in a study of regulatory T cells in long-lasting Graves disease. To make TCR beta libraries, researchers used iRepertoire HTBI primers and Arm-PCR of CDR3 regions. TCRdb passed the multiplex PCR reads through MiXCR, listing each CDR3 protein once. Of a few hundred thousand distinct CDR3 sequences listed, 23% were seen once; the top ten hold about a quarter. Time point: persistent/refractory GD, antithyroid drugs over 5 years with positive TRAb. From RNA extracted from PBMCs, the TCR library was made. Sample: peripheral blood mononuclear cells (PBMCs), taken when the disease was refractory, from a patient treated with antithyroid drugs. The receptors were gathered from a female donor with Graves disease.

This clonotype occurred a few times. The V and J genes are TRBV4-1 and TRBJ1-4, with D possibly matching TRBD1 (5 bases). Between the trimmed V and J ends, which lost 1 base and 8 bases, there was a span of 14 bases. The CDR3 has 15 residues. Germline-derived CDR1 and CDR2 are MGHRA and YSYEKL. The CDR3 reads CASSQGARVGEKLFF. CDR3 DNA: TGCGCCAGCAGCCAAGGGGCCAGGGTGGGCGAAAAACTGTTTTTT.

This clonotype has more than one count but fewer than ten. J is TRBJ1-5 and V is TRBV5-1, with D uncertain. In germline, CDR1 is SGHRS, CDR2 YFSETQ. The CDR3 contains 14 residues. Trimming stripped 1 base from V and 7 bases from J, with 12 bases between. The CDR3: CASSLYPAYQPQHF. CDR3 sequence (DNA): TGCGCCAGCAGCTTGTACCCGGCCTACCAGCCCCAGCATTTT.

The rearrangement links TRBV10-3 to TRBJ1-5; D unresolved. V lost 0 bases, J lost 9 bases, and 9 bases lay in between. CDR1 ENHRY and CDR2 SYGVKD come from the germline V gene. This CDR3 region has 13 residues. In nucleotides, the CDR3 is TGTGCCATCAGTGAGTCGAAACGCGCGCCCCAGCATTTT. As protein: CAISESKRAPQHF.

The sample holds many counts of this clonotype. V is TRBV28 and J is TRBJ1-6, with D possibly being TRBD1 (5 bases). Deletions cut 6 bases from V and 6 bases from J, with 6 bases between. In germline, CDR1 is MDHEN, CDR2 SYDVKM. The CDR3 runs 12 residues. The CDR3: CASSQGNSPLHF. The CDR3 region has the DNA TGTGCCAGCAGCCAGGGTAATTCACCCCTCCACTTT.

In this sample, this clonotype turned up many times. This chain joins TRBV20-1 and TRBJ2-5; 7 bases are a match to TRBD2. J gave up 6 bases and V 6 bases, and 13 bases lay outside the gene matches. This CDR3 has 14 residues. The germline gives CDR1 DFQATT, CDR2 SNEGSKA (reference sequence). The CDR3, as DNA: TGCAGTGCCCCAGCCCCGGCGGGAGAAAAGACCCAGTACTTC. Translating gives CSAPAPAGEKTQYF.

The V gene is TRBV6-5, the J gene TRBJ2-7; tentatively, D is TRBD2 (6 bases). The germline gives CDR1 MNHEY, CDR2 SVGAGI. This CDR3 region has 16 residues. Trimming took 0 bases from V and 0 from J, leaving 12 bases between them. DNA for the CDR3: TGTGCCAGCAGTTACTCGATTGCGGACTACTCCTACGAGCAGTACTTC. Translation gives CASSYSIADYSYEQYF.

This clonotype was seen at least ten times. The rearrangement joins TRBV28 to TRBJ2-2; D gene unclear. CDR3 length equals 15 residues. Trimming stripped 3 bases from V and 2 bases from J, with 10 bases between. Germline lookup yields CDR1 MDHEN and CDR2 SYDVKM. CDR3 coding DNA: TGTGCCAGCAGTTTCGTAGCAGTCAACACCGGGGAGCTGTTTTTT. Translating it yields CASSFVAVNTGELFF.

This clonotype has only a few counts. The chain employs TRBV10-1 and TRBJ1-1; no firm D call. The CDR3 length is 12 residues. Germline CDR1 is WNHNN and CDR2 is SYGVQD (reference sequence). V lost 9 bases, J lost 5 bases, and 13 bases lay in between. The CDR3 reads CARGGGGTEAFF. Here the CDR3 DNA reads TGCGCCAGGGGAGGAGGTGGGACTGAAGCTTTCTTT.

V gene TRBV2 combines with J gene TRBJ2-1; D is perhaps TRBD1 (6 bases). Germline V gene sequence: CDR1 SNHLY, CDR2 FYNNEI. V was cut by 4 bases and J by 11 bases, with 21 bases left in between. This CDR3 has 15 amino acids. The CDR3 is CASSVTWGRQGQQFF. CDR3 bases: TGTGCCAGCAGTGTCACTTGGGGGCGGCAGGGTCAGCAGTTCTTC. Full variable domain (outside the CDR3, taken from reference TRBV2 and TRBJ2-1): EPEVTQTPSHQVTQMGQEVILRCVPISNHLYFYWYRQILGQKVEFLVSFYNNEISEKSEIFDDQFSVERPDGSNFTLKIRSTKLEDSAMYFCASSVTWGRQGQQFFGPGTRLTVL.

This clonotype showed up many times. The CDR3 DNA reads as TGTGCCAGCAGCCAAGATCGAGGGGTACTTGAAAAACTGTTTTTT. It specifies CASSQDRGVLEKLFF. V gene TRBV3-1 combines with J gene TRBJ1-4; perhaps TRBD1 as D (5 bases). Germline V gene data show CDR1 as LGHDT and CDR2 as YNNKEL (reference sequence). The CDR3 has 15 residues. Trimming removed 0 bases from V and 7 bases from J, with 12 bases in between.

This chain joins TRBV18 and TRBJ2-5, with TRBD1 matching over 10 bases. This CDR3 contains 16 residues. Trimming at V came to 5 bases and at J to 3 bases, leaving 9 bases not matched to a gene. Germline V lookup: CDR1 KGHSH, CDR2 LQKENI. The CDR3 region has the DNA TGTGCCAGCTCAACAATAGGAGGGACAGGGGAAGAGACCCAGTACTTC. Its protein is CASSTIGGTGEETQYF.

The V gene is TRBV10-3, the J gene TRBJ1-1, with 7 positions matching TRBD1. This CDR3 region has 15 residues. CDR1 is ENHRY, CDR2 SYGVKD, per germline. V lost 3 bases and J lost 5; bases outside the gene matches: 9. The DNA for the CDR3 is TGTGCCATCAGTGATGCAGGGGGATCGGTTACTGAAGCTTTCTTT. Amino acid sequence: CAISDAGGSVTEAFF.

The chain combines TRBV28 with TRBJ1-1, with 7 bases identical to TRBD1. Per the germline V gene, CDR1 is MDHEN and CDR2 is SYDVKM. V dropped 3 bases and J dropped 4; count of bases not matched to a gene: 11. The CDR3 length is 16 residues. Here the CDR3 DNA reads TGTGCCAGCAGTTTCGTTGCGTGGGCAGGGGGCACTGAAGCTTTCTTT. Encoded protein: CASSFVAWAGGTEAFF.

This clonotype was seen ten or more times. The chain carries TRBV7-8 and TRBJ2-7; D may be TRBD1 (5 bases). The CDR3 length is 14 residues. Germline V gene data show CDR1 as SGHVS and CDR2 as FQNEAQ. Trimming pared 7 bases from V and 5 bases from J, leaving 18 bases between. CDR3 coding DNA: TGTGCCAGCACGACCAATCAGGGAATTCACGAGCAGTACTTC. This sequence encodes CASTTNQGIHEQYF.

CDR3 loop: CASSPLPDRNYEQYF. The CDR3 DNA reads as TGTGCCAGCTCACCACTCCCGGACAGGAACTACGAGCAGTACTTC. The chain recombines TRBV18 with TRBJ2-7, with 7 bases identical to TRBD1. The CDR3 spans 15 residues. V dropped 1 base and J dropped 3; count of bases not matched to a gene: 6. The V gene's germline CDR1 is KGHSH and CDR2 LQKENI.

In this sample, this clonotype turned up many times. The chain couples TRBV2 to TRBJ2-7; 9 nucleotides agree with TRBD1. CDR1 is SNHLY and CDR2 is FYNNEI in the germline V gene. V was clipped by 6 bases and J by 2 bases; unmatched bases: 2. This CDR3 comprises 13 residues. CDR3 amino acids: CASRGQGTYEQYF. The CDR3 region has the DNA TGTGCCAGCAGGGGACAGGGCACCTACGAGCAGTACTTC.

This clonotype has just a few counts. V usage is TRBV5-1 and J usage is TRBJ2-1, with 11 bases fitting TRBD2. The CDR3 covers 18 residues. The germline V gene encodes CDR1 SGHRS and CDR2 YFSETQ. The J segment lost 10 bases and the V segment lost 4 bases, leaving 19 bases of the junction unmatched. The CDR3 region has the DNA TGCGCCAGCAGCCCTACGGAGACTAGCGGGGCCCGCCGGGAGGAGCAGTTCTTC. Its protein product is CASSPTETSGARREEQFF.

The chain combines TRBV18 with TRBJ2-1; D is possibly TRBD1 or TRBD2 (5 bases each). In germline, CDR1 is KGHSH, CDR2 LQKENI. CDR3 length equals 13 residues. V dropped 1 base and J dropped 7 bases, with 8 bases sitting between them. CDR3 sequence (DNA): TGTGCCAGCTCACCACGCGAGGGGAATGAGCAGTTCTTC. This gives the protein CASSPREGNEQFF.